A selection of T cell receptor beta chains follows, all from one sample in a study of shared clonotypes between healthy human individuals. Using immunoSEQ multiplex PCR, the repertoire was profiled, and TCRdb retains in-frame clones only, with some absent. Altogether approximately 470,000 clones are present, over 70% being singletons, with the ten largest covering 12%. The specimen was PBMCs. The receptor set was obtained from a woman aged 40 to 49 in good health. Some clones in this sample may be carry-over from other donors' samples. Each CDR3 is given with its conserved first and last residue. The D gene is left open where the match is weak. Size values are once, few and many counts, or a class for expanded clones, and some rows have none.

v_call: TRBV18
d_call: NA
clone_size: NA
j_call: TRBJ1-4
cdr3_aa: CASSPSEATNEKLFF
cdr3_nt: TGTGCCAGCTCACCATCGGAGGCAACTAATGAAAAACTGTTTTTT

v_call: TRBV15
d_call: TRBD2
clone_size: few
j_call: TRBJ2-3
cdr3_aa: CATSRKREGAGDTQYF
cdr3_nt: TGTGCCACCAGCCGGAAGCGGGAGGGCGCCGGGGATACGCAGTATTTT

v_call: TRBV5-1
d_call: NA
clone_size: NA
j_call: TRBJ2-1
cdr3_aa: CASSLGDSNNEQFF
cdr3_nt: TGCGCCAGCAGCTTGGGTGACTCCAACAATGAGCAGTTCTTC

v_call: TRBV2
d_call: NA
clone_size: NA
j_call: TRBJ1-4
cdr3_aa: CASSETGPEKLFF
cdr3_nt: TGTGCCAGCAGTGAAACAGGACCGGAAAAACTGTTTTTT

v_call: TRBV6-1
d_call: NA
clone_size: NA
j_call: TRBJ2-7
cdr3_aa: CASTLKEVQYF
cdr3_nt: TGTGCCAGCACCTTGAAGGAAGTGCAGTACTTC

v_call: TRBV7-3
d_call: NA
clone_size: NA
j_call: TRBJ1-1
cdr3_aa: CASSPYGVPNTEAFF
cdr3_nt: TGTGCCAGCAGCCCCTATGGGGTTCCGAACACTGAAGCTTTCTTT

v_call: TRBV28
d_call: NA
clone_size: NA
j_call: TRBJ2-7
cdr3_aa: CASTPVVQGGYEQYF
cdr3_nt: TGTGCCAGCACCCCAGTTGTCCAGGGTGGGTACGAGCAGTACTTC

v_call: TRBV5-1
d_call: TRBD1
clone_size: NA
j_call: TRBJ1-1
cdr3_aa: CASSLDLTGANTEAFF
cdr3_nt: TGCGCCAGCAGCTTAGACCTGACAGGGGCGAACACTGAAGCTTTCTTT

v_call: TRBV6-5
d_call: TRBD1
clone_size: NA
j_call: TRBJ1-5
cdr3_aa: CASSRQGNQPQHF
cdr3_nt: TGTGCCAGCAGTAGACAGGGTAATCAGCCCCAGCATTTT

v_call: TRBV5-4
d_call: TRBD2
clone_size: NA
j_call: TRBJ2-1
cdr3_aa: CASSLGTSGRVEQFF
cdr3_nt: TGTGCCAGCAGCCTAGGGACTAGCGGGAGGGTTGAGCAGTTCTTC

v_call: TRBV5-6
d_call: NA
clone_size: NA
j_call: TRBJ1-5
cdr3_aa: CASSLFGQPQHF
cdr3_nt: TGTGCCAGCAGCTTGTTTGGTCAGCCCCAGCATTTT

v_call: TRBV19
d_call: NA
clone_size: NA
j_call: TRBJ2-7
cdr3_aa: CASSSNWGEQYF
cdr3_nt: TGTGCCAGTAGTTCGAATTGGGGGGAGCAGTACTTC

v_call: TRBV28
d_call: TRBD2
clone_size: many
j_call: TRBJ2-4
cdr3_aa: CASSFPGGRKNIQYF
cdr3_nt: TGTGCCAGCAGTTTCCCCGGCGGGAGGAAAAACATTCAGTACTTC

v_call: TRBV18
d_call: NA
clone_size: NA
j_call: TRBJ1-2
cdr3_aa: CASSSIVLGNYGYTF
cdr3_nt: TGTGCCAGCTCATCGATCGTCCTTGGAAACTATGGCTACACCTTC

v_call: TRBV5-4
d_call: NA
clone_size: NA
j_call: TRBJ1-1
cdr3_aa: CASSLVGQPNTEAFF
cdr3_nt: TGTGCCAGCAGCTTGGTCGGACAACCGAACACTGAAGCTTTCTTT

v_call: TRBV18
d_call: TRBD1
clone_size: NA
j_call: TRBJ2-7
cdr3_aa: CASSPPAGTAYEQYF
cdr3_nt: TGTGCCAGCTCACCACCCGCTGGGACAGCATACGAGCAGTACTTC

v_call: TRBV5-4
d_call: NA
clone_size: many
j_call: TRBJ2-7
cdr3_aa: CASSWRPSSYEQYF
cdr3_nt: TGTGCCAGCAGCTGGAGACCAAGCTCCTACGAGCAGTACTTC

v_call: TRBV14
d_call: NA
clone_size: NA
j_call: TRBJ2-1
cdr3_aa: CASSSRGDRWYNEQFF
cdr3_nt: TGTGCCAGCAGCTCTCGGGGGGACAGATGGTACAATGAGCAGTTCTTC

v_call: TRBV6-4
d_call: NA
clone_size: NA
j_call: TRBJ2-2
cdr3_aa: CASRPRQTNTGELFF
cdr3_nt: TGTGCCAGCAGGCCAAGACAGACGAACACCGGGGAGCTGTTTTTT

v_call: TRBV27
d_call: TRBD2
clone_size: once
j_call: TRBJ2-1
cdr3_aa: CASSFGTSGSSYNEQFF
cdr3_nt: TGTGCCAGCAGTTTCGGGACTAGCGGAAGCTCCTACAATGAGCAGTTCTTC

v_call: TRBV28
d_call: NA
clone_size: NA
j_call: TRBJ1-5
cdr3_aa: CASSFLGGGNQPQHF
cdr3_nt: TGTGCCAGCAGTTTTCTGGGGGGGGGAAATCAGCCCCAGCATTTT

v_call: TRBV28
d_call: TRBD2
clone_size: NA
j_call: TRBJ2-1
cdr3_aa: CASALAVAYNEQFF
cdr3_nt: TGTGCCAGCGCCCTAGCGGTAGCCTACAATGAGCAGTTCTTC

v_call: TRBV7-8
d_call: NA
clone_size: NA
j_call: TRBJ1-2
cdr3_aa: CASSHGTNYGYTF
cdr3_nt: TGTGCCAGCAGCCACGGGACTAACTATGGCTACACCTTC

v_call: TRBV6-5
d_call: TRBD1
clone_size: NA
j_call: TRBJ2-7
cdr3_aa: CASSLHRGAYEQYF
cdr3_nt: TGTGCCAGCAGTCTACACAGGGGGGCGTACGAGCAGTACTTC

v_call: TRBV6-5
d_call: TRBD1
clone_size: few
j_call: TRBJ2-7
cdr3_aa: CASRYGTGSPYEQYF
cdr3_nt: TGTGCCAGCAGATACGGGACAGGGAGCCCCTACGAGCAGTACTTC

v_call: TRBV23-1
d_call: NA
clone_size: NA
j_call: TRBJ2-6
cdr3_aa: CANTPRPSRVSGANVLTF
cdr3_nt: TGCGCCAACACCCCGAGGCCCTCTCGGGTCTCTGGGGCCAACGTCCTGACTTTC

v_call: TRBV7-8
d_call: TRBD1
clone_size: NA
j_call: TRBJ1-1
cdr3_aa: CASSWVRTGNTEAFF
cdr3_nt: TGTGCCAGCAGCTGGGTAAGGACAGGGAACACTGAAGCTTTCTTT